This passage covers 17 T cell receptor beta chains from one sample sequenced in a study of regulatory T cells in long-lasting Graves disease. CDR3 regions were amplified by Arm-PCR using iRepertoire HTBI primers to build TCR beta libraries. A single record per CDR3 protein comes from TCRdb applying MiXCR to the multiplex PCR reads. The sample gives over 300,000 distinct CDR3 sequences, around a sixth of which show up once; about a fifth is in the top ten. Time point described: newly diagnosed GD, antithyroid drugs for less than 3 months. From PBMCs, RNA was extracted and then used to make the TCR library. Here the sequenced sample was peripheral blood mononuclear cells (PBMCs), taken at new diagnosis, from a patient treated with antithyroid drugs. All receptors derive from a female donor with Graves disease.

As regards this clonotype: This clone may be a read error of a much larger clone one base away. The rearrangement joins TRBV6-2 or TRBV6-3 to TRBJ2-1; 11 bases are a match to TRBD1. The ends lost 2 bases at V and 3 bases at J; junction bases unmatched: 24. The CDR3 extends over 23 amino acids. Germline assignment: CDR1 MNHEY and CDR2 SVGEGT. CDR3 DNA: TGTGCCAGCAGTTACCCGGACTATGGGGACAGGGGGAAGTTCGGCGACGGCTACAATGAGCAGTTCTTC. Protein product: CASSYPDYGDRGKFGDGYNEQFF.

This clonotype was observed at least ten times. Written as DNA, the CDR3 is TGTGCCAGCTCCCCTAACTGGGGAACAGATACGCAGTATTTT. It is translated as CASSPNWGTDTQYF. The V call is TRBV6-2 or TRBV6-3, the J call TRBJ2-3; D call uncertain. CDR1 is MNHEY, CDR2 SVGEGT, per germline. V was clipped by 8 bases and J by 3 bases, with 15 bases between them. This CDR3 spans 14 amino acids.

This clonotype occurred many times. V usage is TRBV20-1 and J usage is TRBJ2-7; 11 bases line up with TRBD2. CDR3 length: 14 residues. The V segment lost 6 bases and the J segment 1 base; nucleotides outside the gene matches: 5. Germline CDR1 is DFQATT and CDR2 is SNEGSKA (reference sequence). The CDR3 bases are TGCAGTGCAAGAACTAGCGGGAGTTCCTACGAGCAGTACTTC. Protein product: CSARTSGSSYEQYF.

This clonotype has a count of ten or more. The rearrangement uses TRBV27 and TRBJ2-2; perhaps TRBD1 as D (5 bases). Germline CDR1 is MNHEY and CDR2 is SMNVEV (reference sequence). The CDR3 has 13 residues. Trimming took off 6 bases at V and 8 bases at J, with 13 bases between the two ends. The CDR3 coding sequence is TGTGCCAGCAGCTCAGGGATAGGAGGGGAGCTGTTTTTT. Amino acid sequence: CASSSGIGGELFF.

This clonotype was seen repeatedly, ten times or more. The rearrangement joins TRBV6-2 or TRBV6-3 to TRBJ2-1; 7 nucleotides align to TRBD1. CDR3 length equals 15 residues. The germline V gene encodes CDR1 MNHEY and CDR2 SVGEGT. The ends lost 5 bases at V and 1 base at J; junction bases unmatched: 5. The CDR3 loop is CASSEGQESYNEQFF. The CDR3 bases are TGTGCCAGCAGTGAAGGACAGGAATCCTACAATGAGCAGTTCTTC.

At least ten counts were recorded for this clonotype. The V call is TRBV18, the J call TRBJ2-7; TRBD1 or TRBD2 may be the D gene (5 bases each). CDR3 size: 14 residues. Deletions cut 2 bases from V and 2 bases from J, with 10 bases between. Looked up from germline, CDR1 is KGHSH and CDR2 is LQKENI. The CDR3 region has the DNA TGTGCCAGCTCACCATCCGGGGCAACCTACGAGCAGTACTTC. Encoded protein: CASSPSGATYEQYF.

The J gene is TRBJ1-1, the V gene TRBV19, with D possibly TRBD1 on 6 matching bases. The V gene lost 7 bases and the J gene lost 1 base, with 10 bases spanning the gap. CDR3 length: 13 residues. Germline CDR1 LNHDA, CDR2 SQIVND (reference sequence). The CDR3 is CASMRGPNTEAFF. CDR3 coding DNA: TGTGCCAGTATGCGGGGGCCGAACACTGAAGCTTTCTTT.

The gene calls are TRBV2 and TRBJ2-3; D might be TRBD1 (6 bases). Trimming removed 10 bases from V and 2 bases from J, with 10 bases in between. Germline V gene data show CDR1 as SNHLY and CDR2 as FYNNEI. CDR3 length: 12 amino acids. In DNA form, the CDR3 reads TGTGCCACCGGACAGTACACAGATACGCAGTATTTT. Translated, it gives CATGQYTDTQYF.

With regard to this clonotype: A much larger clone differs from this one at a single base, so this may be a read error. The rearrangement links TRBV29-1 to TRBJ2-1; no reliable D call. Germline V lookup: CDR1 SQVTM, CDR2 ANQGSEA. V dropped 4 bases and J dropped 10 bases, with 14 bases sitting between them. This CDR3 is 12 amino acids long. The CDR3 is CSVGGNTYEQFF. DNA for the CDR3: TGCAGCGTTGGAGGCAATACCTACGAGCAGTTCTTC.

This clonotype has a handful of counts. The chain has TRBV9 and TRBJ2-7; 12 bases map to TRBD2. The CDR3 spans 17 residues. The V gene's germline CDR1 is SGDLS and CDR2 YYNGEE. V was pared by 3 bases and J by 0 bases, with 7 bases of the junction left unmatched. The CDR3 region has the DNA TGTGCCAGCAGCGGGACTAGCGGGATTGGAAGCTCCTACGAGCAGTACTTC. It codes for CASSGTSGIGSSYEQYF.

This clonotype has more than one count but fewer than ten. This may come from a read error, since a much larger clone is one base off. CDR3 coding DNA: TGTGCCAGCAGCCCACAGGAGCCTGGCACTGAAGCTTTCTTT. Amino acid sequence: CASSPQEPGTEAFF. V gene TRBV7-3 combines with J gene TRBJ1-1, with TRBD1 as a possible D gene (5 bases). This CDR3 is 14 amino acids long. The germline V gene has CDR1 SGHTA and CDR2 FQGTGA. V shed 5 bases and J shed 4 bases, with 14 bases lying between them.

This clonotype was observed a few times. The chain employs TRBV5-1 and TRBJ1-1; D unclear. Trimming removed 2 bases from V and 0 bases from J, with 11 bases in between. Germline CDR1 and CDR2: SGHRS and YFSETQ. The CDR3 has 15 amino acids. The CDR3 sequence is CASSFINLMNTEAFF. CDR3 bases: TGCGCCAGCAGCTTCATCAACCTCATGAACACTGAAGCTTTCTTT.

This clonotype came up many times. V is TRBV7-3 and J is TRBJ2-1; no reliable D call. There are 16 residues in the CDR3. The V gene lost 2 bases and the J gene lost 1 base, with 12 bases spanning the gap. Germline CDR1 and CDR2: SGHTA and FQGTGA. DNA for the CDR3: TGTGCCAGCAGCTTATATCCCCTATGGTCCTACAATGAGCAGTTCTTC. It is translated as CASSLYPLWSYNEQFF.

This clonotype was picked up many times. The rearrangement uses TRBV6-9 and TRBJ2-7; D remains ambiguous. The CDR3 sequence is 18 residues long. Trimming stripped 4 bases from V and 2 bases from J, with 24 bases between. Per germline, CDR1 MNHGY and CDR2 SVAAGI. CDR3 DNA: TGTGCCAGCAGTTTCCCCCGGCGGTCCGGATTGGACCCCTACGAGCAGTACTTC. Translated: CASSFPRRSGLDPYEQYF.

This clonotype was observed at least ten times. This chain joins TRBV4-1 and TRBJ1-5; 11 bases agree with TRBD1. This CDR3 region has 17 residues. V shed 5 bases, J shed 6 bases, and the junction held 12 bases outside the gene matches. Germline V gives CDR1 MGHRA, CDR2 YSYEKL. The chain's CDR3 is CASSYSGTGQGVQPQHF. The CDR3 DNA reads as TGCGCCAGCAGCTACTCTGGAACGGGACAGGGGGTTCAGCCCCAGCATTTT.

This clonotype was detected a few times. V and J are TRBV10-3 and TRBJ1-4; tentatively, D is TRBD1 (5 bases). The CDR3 runs 14 residues. Germline V gene sequence: CDR1 ENHRY, CDR2 SYGVKD. Between the trimmed V and J ends, which lost 0 bases and 9 bases, there was a span of 11 bases. In DNA form, the CDR3 reads TGTGCCATCAGTGAGTCCCAGGGAAGGAAAAAACTGTTTTTT. It encodes CAISESQGRKKLFF.

This clonotype occurred a few times. The V gene is TRBV5-6, the J gene TRBJ2-1, with D unclear. This CDR3 has 12 amino acids. Germline lookup yields CDR1 SGHDT and CDR2 YYEEEE. V lost 4 bases, J lost 6 bases, and 8 bases lay in between. CDR3: CASSPASNEQFF. Here the CDR3 DNA reads TGTGCCAGCAGCCCGGCGTCCAATGAGCAGTTCTTC.